Many counts were recorded for the clone carrying this T cell receptor beta chain. Its target is not known. This library used approximately 370 ng RNA and molecular barcoded adaptors spanning alpha/delta and beta/gamma chains. MiXCR, run by TCRdb on the reads, gives a single entry per CDR3 protein. The sample consists of 100,000 to 150,000 distinct CDR3 sequences, under 15% of them appearing once. The CDR3 has 13 residues. The germline V and J ends were trimmed by 4 bases and 8 bases, with 12 bases remaining between them. Germline assignment: CDR1 SGHTA and CDR2 FQGTGA. These data come from a study of read filtering for tumor transcriptome and immune sequencing. The wider study: R-ISS stage counts were eight or nine for I, roughly 15 for II, six or seven for III. Study observations and caveats: The CD138-negative fraction was mixed bone marrow immune cells, not pure T cells. Single-read clonotypes: 80% to 90% of IR-seq clonotypes (about 3.5% of reads), 60% to 75% of RNA-seq clonotypes (around 45% of reads).

Sampling of bone marrow took place during active disease in every patient. Input material: a population of CD138-negative cells sorted from bone marrow. The chain joins TRBV7-3 to TRBJ2-1; D may be TRBD1 (6 bases). The source is a donor over 35 with multiple myeloma. The CDR3 here is CASSSGTFDEQFF. CDR3 bases: TGTGCCAGCAGCTCAGGGACATTCGATGAGCAGTTCTTC.